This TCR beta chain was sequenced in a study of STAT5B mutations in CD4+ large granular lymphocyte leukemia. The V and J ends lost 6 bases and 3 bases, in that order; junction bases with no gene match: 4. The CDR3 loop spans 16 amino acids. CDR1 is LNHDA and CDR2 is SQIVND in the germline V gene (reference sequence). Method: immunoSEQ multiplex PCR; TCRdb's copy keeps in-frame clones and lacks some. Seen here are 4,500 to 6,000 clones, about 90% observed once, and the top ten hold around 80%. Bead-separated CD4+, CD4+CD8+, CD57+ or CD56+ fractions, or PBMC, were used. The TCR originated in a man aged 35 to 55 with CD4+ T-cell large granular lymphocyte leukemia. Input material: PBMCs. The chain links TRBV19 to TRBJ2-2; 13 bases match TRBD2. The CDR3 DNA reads TGTGCCAGTAGCAGACTAGCGGGGGGATACACCGGGGAGCTGTTTTTT. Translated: CASSRLAGGYTGELFF.